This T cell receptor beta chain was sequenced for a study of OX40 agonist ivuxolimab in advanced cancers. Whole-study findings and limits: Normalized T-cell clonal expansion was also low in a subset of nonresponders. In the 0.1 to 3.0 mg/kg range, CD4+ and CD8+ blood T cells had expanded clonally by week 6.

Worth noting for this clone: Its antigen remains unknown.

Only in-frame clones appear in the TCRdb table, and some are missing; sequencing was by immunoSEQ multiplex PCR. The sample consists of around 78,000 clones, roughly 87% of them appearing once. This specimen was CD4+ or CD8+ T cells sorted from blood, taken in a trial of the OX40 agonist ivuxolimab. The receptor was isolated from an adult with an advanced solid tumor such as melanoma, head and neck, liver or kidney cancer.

The CDR3 region is CASSFQAANTGELFF. The CDR3 DNA is TGTGCCAGCAGCTTTCAGGCAGCGAACACCGGGGAGCTGTTTTTT. The chain has TRBV7-2 and TRBJ2-2; D is unclear. The CDR3 is made up of 15 amino acids. The germline V gene encodes CDR1 SGHTA and CDR2 FQGNSA. V lost 3 bases, J lost 0 bases, and 8 bases lay in between. Full variable domain (missing parts from reference TRBV7-2 and TRBJ2-2): GAGVSQSPSNKVTEKGKDVELRCDPISGHTALYWYRQSLGQGLEFLIYFQGNSAPDKSGLPSDRFSAERTGGSVSTLTIQRTQQEDSAVYLCASSFQAANTGELFFGEGSRLTVL.